A selection of T cell receptor beta chains follows, all from one sample in a study of T cell responses to AZD1222 COVID-19 vaccine. The table came from immunoSEQ multiplex PCR; TCRdb's copy has only in-frame clones and leaves some out. The table includes more than 100,000 clones, roughly 90% detected once. The input for sequencing was peripheral blood, taken 28 days after the second AZD1222 dose. These receptors came from an adult who received the AZD1222 COVID-19 vaccine. Each CDR3 is given with its conserved first and last residue. D genes are given only for firm matches. Clone size is shown for a subset of rows, as once, few, many or a class of expanded clone.

D gene | J gene | clone size | V gene | CDR3 DNA | CDR3 protein
TRBD1 | TRBJ1-6 | - | TRBV9 | TGTGCCAGCAGCGCTAGGACAGGAAGCTATAATTCACCCCTCCACTTT | CASSARTGSYNSPLHF
- | TRBJ2-7 | - | TRBV6-6 | TGTGCCAGCACCTTGCTCGAGGGGGTGGACGAGCAGTACTTC | CASTLLEGVDEQYF
- | TRBJ1-2 | - | TRBV19 | TGTGCCAGTATGGCCAGGAGTACACTGTATGGCTACACCTTC | CASMARSTLYGYTF
- | TRBJ1-1 | - | TRBV6-5 | TGTGCCAGCACCTCCGCCAGGGCTATGAACACTGAAGCTTTCTTT | CASTSARAMNTEAFF
- | TRBJ2-1 | - | TRBV27 | TGTGCCAGCAGTTCGGGTGTCTCCTACAATGAGCAGTTCTTC | CASSSGVSYNEQFF
- | TRBJ1-5 | - | TRBV5-8 | TGTGCCAGCAGCCTCCTTGAGCCCCAGCATTTT | CASSLLEPQHF
TRBD1 | TRBJ1-1 | - | TRBV12-3/TRBV12-4 | TGTGCCAGCAGTTCTACAGGGGACACTGAAGCTTTCTTT | CASSSTGDTEAFF
- | TRBJ2-2 | once | TRBV3-1/TRBV3-2 | TGTGCCAGCAGCCAGACCCGGGAGCTGTTTTTT | CASSQTRELFF
- | TRBJ1-6 | once | TRBV7-2 | TGTGCCAGCAGCTTACTGGGTAACTCACCCCTCCACTTT | CASSLLGNSPLHF
TRBD1 | TRBJ2-7 | - | TRBV2 | TGTGCCAGCAGTGGAAGTGACAGGGTGGACGAGCAGTACTTC | CASSGSDRVDEQYF
- | TRBJ1-2 | - | TRBV3-1/TRBV3-2 | TGTGCCAGCAGCCAAAAGTCGGCTTACTATGGCTACACCTTC | CASSQKSAYYGYTF
- | TRBJ1-1 | once | TRBV21-1 | TGTGCCAGCAATTCTTCCCCGGGGCCAAACACTGAAGCTTTCTTT | CASNSSPGPNTEAFF
- | TRBJ1-5 | - | TRBV7-2 | TGTGCCAGCAGCTCCGGGACCATGGCTCAGCCCCAGCATTTT | CASSSGTMAQPQHF
TRBD1 | TRBJ1-4 | - | TRBV7-2 | TGTGCCAGCAAGGGGGCGAATAATGAAAAACTGTTTTTT | CASKGANNEKLFF
- | TRBJ2-1 | - | TRBV7-9 | TGTGCCAGCAGCTTAGCGACACAAGTCAGGGTCTACAATGAGCAGTTCTTC | CASSLATQVRVYNEQFF
TRBD1 | TRBJ1-4 | - | TRBV7-2 | TGTGCCAGCAGCCGGGACAGAGGGAATGAAAAACTGTTTTTT | CASSRDRGNEKLFF
TRBD2 | TRBJ2-3 | - | TRBV2 | TGTGCCAGCAGCAACGCGGGGCGGGGGGGGCGAGATACGCAGTATTTT | CASSNAGRGGRDTQYF
TRBD1 | TRBJ2-3 | - | TRBV11-3 | TGTGCCAGCAGCACAACCCGACAGGGTTCAGATACGCAGTATTTT | CASSTTRQGSDTQYF
- | TRBJ2-5 | once | TRBV18 | TGTGCCAGCTCAGCACAGAACCTCCAAGAGACCCAGTACTTC | CASSAQNLQETQYF
- | TRBJ1-2 | - | TRBV19 | TGTGCCAGTAGTATAGGTGGCCGGCCATTTACCTATGGCTACACCTTC | CASSIGGRPFTYGYTF
- | TRBJ1-1 | - | TRBV7-9 | TGTGCCAGCAGCGAAGGGGCGGGGAACACTGAAGCTTTCTTT | CASSEGAGNTEAFF
TRBD1 | TRBJ2-7 | - | TRBV6-2/TRBV6-3 | TGTGCCAGCAGCCCTATCTTCGGGACAGACAGCTCCTACGAGCAGTACTTC | CASSPIFGTDSSYEQYF
TRBD1 | TRBJ2-7 | - | TRBV11-3 | TGTGCCAGCAGCTCGGGACAGGGAAGCGAGCAGTACTTC | CASSSGQGSEQYF
- | TRBJ2-3 | - | TRBV18 | TGTGCCAGCTCACTTTCCCGGTCTAGCACAGATACGCAGTATTTT | CASSLSRSSTDTQYF
- | TRBJ1-2 | - | TRBV20-1 | TGCAGTGCTAGTGCGGGGAGCAACTATGGCTACACCTTC | CSASAGSNYGYTF
- | TRBJ2-7 | - | TRBV28 | TGTGCCAGCAGTCCCCCCGGGGGAGGCGAGCAGTACTTC | CASSPPGGGEQYF
TRBD2 | TRBJ2-3 | - | TRBV5-6 | TGTGCCAGCAGCCGAATGGATGCGGGAGGATGGGATACGCAGTATTTT | CASSRMDAGGWDTQYF
TRBD2 | TRBJ2-1 | - | TRBV28 | TGTGCCAGCAGTGGCATAGGGGGACTAGCGGCCTACAATGAGCAGTTCTTC | CASSGIGGLAAYNEQFF
TRBD1 | TRBJ1-5 | - | TRBV18 | TGTGCCAGCTCACCAAGGACAGGGGGTCGAGGTAGCAATCAGCCCCAGCATTTT | CASSPRTGGRGSNQPQHF
- | TRBJ1-2 | - | TRBV6-6 | TGTGCCACTGGAAATGGCTACACCTTC | CATGNGYTF
- | TRBJ1-4 | once | TRBV7-9 | TGTGCCAGCAGCTTAGGCAGGACACCCATGGGGGAAAAACTGTTTTTT | CASSLGRTPMGEKLFF
TRBD1 | TRBJ1-2 | - | TRBV28 | TGTGCCAGCAGATGGACAGGGGACTATGGCTACACCTTC | CASRWTGDYGYTF
TRBD2 | TRBJ2-7 | - | TRBV7-8 | TGTGCCAGCAGCTTATTACTAGCGGGACAAGCCTACGAGCAGTACTTC | CASSLLLAGQAYEQYF
TRBD1 | TRBJ2-3 | - | TRBV3-1/TRBV3-2 | TGTGCCAGCAGCCAGGCAGGGGGCACCATTTCGGCGTATACGCAGTATTTT | CASSQAGGTISAYTQYF
- | TRBJ2-2 | - | TRBV2 | TGTGCCAGTGAGGTCGGGGGTCGCACCGGGGAGCTGTTTTTT | CASEVGGRTGELFF
TRBD1 | TRBJ2-2 | - | TRBV4-1 | TGCGCCAGCAGCCAAGATCGCTGGACAGGGGACACCGGGGAGCTGTTTTTT | CASSQDRWTGDTGELFF
- | TRBJ1-2 | - | TRBV15 | TGTGCCACCAGTAAAAGATCGCTGCCGGGAGGCTACACCTTC | CATSKRSLPGGYTF
- | TRBJ1-2 | - | TRBV15 | TGTGCCACCAGCAGAGATCAGGAGGGGGAATATGGCTACACCTTC | CATSRDQEGEYGYTF
- | TRBJ2-7 | - | TRBV7-7 | TGTGCTAGCAGCTTACAGACAGATAGTTTGCAGTACTTC | CASSLQTDSLQYF
- | TRBJ1-5 | few | TRBV19 | TGTGCCAGTAGTATAGTGGGTGGCAATCAGCCCCAGCATTTT | CASSIVGGNQPQHF
- | TRBJ1-2 | - | TRBV11-2 | TGTGCCAGCAGCTCGTACCGCCGGACGGACTATGGCTACACCTTC | CASSSYRRTDYGYTF
TRBD2 | TRBJ2-6 | few | TRBV15 | TGTGCCACCAGCGGGACTAGCGGTTACTCTGGGGCCAACGTCCTGACTTTC | CATSGTSGYSGANVLTF
- | TRBJ2-2 | few | TRBV4-2 | TGTGCCAGCAGCCTTAGTCTAGATACCGGGGAGCTGTTTTTT | CASSLSLDTGELFF
- | TRBJ1-5 | - | TRBV4-1 | TGCGCCAGCAGCCAAGCCGCCCTAAACACCAAAAAACAGCCCCAGCATTTT | CASSQAALNTKKQPQHF
TRBD1 | TRBJ2-7 | - | TRBV28 | TGTGCCAGCAGTACTCGAGGGACAGGGGGGCTATACGAGCAGTACTTC | CASSTRGTGGLYEQYF
- | TRBJ2-7 | - | TRBV4-1 | TGCGCCAGCAGCCAAGTTCGAACGCGGGAAGGACCCATTCTCTACGAGCAGTACTTC | CASSQVRTREGPILYEQYF
- | TRBJ1-1 | once | TRBV25-1 | TGTGCCAGCAGTTTTGTAGGTGAAGCTTTCTTT | CASSFVGEAFF
- | TRBJ2-2 | once | TRBV6-5 | TGTGCCAGCAGTTACTCGACCGGGGAGCTGTTTTTT | CASSYSTGELFF
- | TRBJ2-1 | - | TRBV4-1 | TGCGCCAGCAGCCAAGTGGAGGGGCGGGATTGGGGGAATGAGCAGTTCTTC | CASSQVEGRDWGNEQFF
TRBD2 | TRBJ2-3 | - | TRBV5-1 | TGCGCCAGCAGCTTGGATCCAGCGGGGGGAACCACAGATACGCAGTATTTT | CASSLDPAGGTTDTQYF
TRBD2 | TRBJ2-2 | - | TRBV27 | TGTGCCAGCAGTTCGTGGGGGGGTACCGGGGAGCTGTTTTTT | CASSSWGGTGELFF
- | TRBJ2-2 | - | TRBV5-1 | TGCGCCAGCAGCTTCGGACAGCCCCGGTACGGGGAGCTGTTTTTT | CASSFGQPRYGELFF
TRBD1 | TRBJ1-4 | - | TRBV12-3/TRBV12-4 | TGTGCCAGCAGTTCCGGGACAGACCTGTTTTTT | CASSSGTDLFF
- | TRBJ1-4 | - | TRBV5-4 | TGTGCCACCACCGCGGGCCCAACTAATGAAAAACTGTTTTTT | CATTAGPTNEKLFF
TRBD1 | TRBJ1-6 | - | TRBV6-1 | TGTGCCAGCAGTGATCTGGACAGGTTATCACCCCTCCACTTT | CASSDLDRLSPLHF
TRBD2 | TRBJ2-5 | few | TRBV5-4 | TGTGCCAGCAGCTTGGGGGGGGGTTCTGAAGAGACCCAGTACTTC | CASSLGGGSEETQYF
TRBD1 | TRBJ1-5 | once | TRBV2 | TGTGCCAGCAGTGTTTCAGGACAGGCAAATCAGCCCCAGCATTTT | CASSVSGQANQPQHF
TRBD1 | TRBJ1-3 | - | TRBV7-9 | TGTGCCAGCAGCCCGGGACAGGGGTATGGAAACACCATATATTTT | CASSPGQGYGNTIYF
- | TRBJ1-3 | - | TRBV6-5 | TGTGCCAGCAGTCCACAGCCATTCTCTGGAAACACCATATATTTT | CASSPQPFSGNTIYF
- | TRBJ2-3 | - | TRBV3-1/TRBV3-2 | TGTGCCAGCAGCGTGGGGGTGAGCACAGATACGCAGTATTTT | CASSVGVSTDTQYF